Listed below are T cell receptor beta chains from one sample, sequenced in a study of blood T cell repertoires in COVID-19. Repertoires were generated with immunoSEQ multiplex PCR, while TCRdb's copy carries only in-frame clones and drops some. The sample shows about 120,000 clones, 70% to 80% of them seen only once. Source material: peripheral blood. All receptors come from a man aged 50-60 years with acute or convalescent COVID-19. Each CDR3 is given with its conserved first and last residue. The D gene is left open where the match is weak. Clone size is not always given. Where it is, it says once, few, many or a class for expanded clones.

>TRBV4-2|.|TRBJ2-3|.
TGTGCCAGCAGCCAAGCGGGCACAGATACGCAGTATTTT
CASSQAGTDTQYF
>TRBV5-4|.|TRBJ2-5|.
TGTGCCAGCAGCCCGGTCCGGCGGGGCATTTGGGAGACCCAGTACTTC
CASSPVRRGIWETQYF
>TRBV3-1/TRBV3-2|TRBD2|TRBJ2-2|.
TGTGCCAGCAGCCAATCGACTAGCGCCCATAACGGCGGGGAGCTGTTTTTT
CASSQSTSAHNGGELFF
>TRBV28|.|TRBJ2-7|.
TGTGCCAGCAATACAGGACAGTTAACCTCCTACGAGCAGTACTTC
CASNTGQLTSYEQYF
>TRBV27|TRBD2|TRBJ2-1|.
TGTGCCAGCAGTTGGCGACAGGGACTAGCTAGTCTCTTC
CASSWRQGLASLF
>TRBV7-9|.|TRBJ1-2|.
TGTGCCAGCAGCTTAATGGGGGACATTTGGGCTAACTATGGCTACACCTTC
CASSLMGDIWANYGYTF
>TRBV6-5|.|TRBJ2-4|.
TGTGCCAGCAGTTCCGGGACATATCATAGCATTCAGTACTTC
CASSSGTYHSIQYF
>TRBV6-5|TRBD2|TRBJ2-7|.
TGTGCCAGCAGCCTAGGAGTAGCGGGGGGCTACGAGCAGTACTTC
CASSLGVAGGYEQYF
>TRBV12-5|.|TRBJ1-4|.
TGTGCTAGTGGTTTTGGGCGGGGGGAAAAACTGTTTTTT
CASGFGRGEKLFF
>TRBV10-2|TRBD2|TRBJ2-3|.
TGCGCCAGCAGTGACGGCGGGGGGCCAAGCACAGATACGCAGTATTTT
CASSDGGGPSTDTQYF
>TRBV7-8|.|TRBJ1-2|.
TGTGCCAGCAGCTCGACAGAAAAACGCTATGGCTACACCTTC
CASSSTEKRYGYTF
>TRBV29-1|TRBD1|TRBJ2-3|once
TGCAGCGTTACCAGGACAGGGGGAATGGATACGCAGTATTTT
CSVTRTGGMDTQYF
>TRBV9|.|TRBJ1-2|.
TGTGCCAGCAGCGTAGGCAGGACACACTATGGCTACACCTTC
CASSVGRTHYGYTF
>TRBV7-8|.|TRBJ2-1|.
TGTGCCAGCAGCTTAGGGAGGGCCTCCTACAATGAGCAGTTCTTC
CASSLGRASYNEQFF
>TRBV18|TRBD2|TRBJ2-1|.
TGTGCCAGCTCACCACAGGAGGGGGCGACTAGCGGGAGGGTCGCGGATGAGCAGTTCTTC
CASSPQEGATSGRVADEQFF
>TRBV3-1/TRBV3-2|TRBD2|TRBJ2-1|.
TGTGCCAGCAGCTCAAGACTAGCGGGAACCCATGAGCAGTTCTTC
CASSSRLAGTHEQFF
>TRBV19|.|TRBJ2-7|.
TGTGCCAGTAGTAGCGGGATTGGGTTGGAGCAGTACTTC
CASSSGIGLEQYF
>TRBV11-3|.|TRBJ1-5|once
TGTGCCAGCAGCTTACTTCGCAGGGTTAGCAATCAGCCCCAGCATTTT
CASSLLRRVSNQPQHF
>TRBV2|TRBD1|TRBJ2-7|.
TGTGCCAGCAGTGGTCTTAGGGGACAGGGGGCGTACGAGCAGTACTTC
CASSGLRGQGAYEQYF
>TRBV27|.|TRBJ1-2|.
TGTGCCAGCAGTCTAAACCCCTCGGGTTTCCTTCGATATGGCTACACCTTC
CASSLNPSGFLRYGYTF
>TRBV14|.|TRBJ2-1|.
TGTGCCAGCAGCCAAGATTCTGGGAGCAGGTACAATGAGCAGTTCTTC
CASSQDSGSRYNEQFF
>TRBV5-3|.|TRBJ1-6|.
TGTGCCAGAAGCTTCTTTCGCGCCCGGGGATCCTATAATTCACCCCTCCACTTT
CARSFFRARGSYNSPLHF
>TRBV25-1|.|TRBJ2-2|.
TGTGCCAGCAGTGAATTCCAGGCTATAAACACCGGGGAGCTGTTTTTT
CASSEFQAINTGELFF
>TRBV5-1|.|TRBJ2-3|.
TGCGCCAGCAGCGAAGTTAGGGGGAGCACAGATACGCAGTATTTT
CASSEVRGSTDTQYF
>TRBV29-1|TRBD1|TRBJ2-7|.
TGCAGCGTTGAAGAGACAGGGGGCTTGAACGAGCAGTACTTC
CSVEETGGLNEQYF
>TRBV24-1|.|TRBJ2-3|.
TGTGCCACCAGTGAGGGGCGCGCGGCTAATACGCAGTATTTT
CATSEGRAANTQYF
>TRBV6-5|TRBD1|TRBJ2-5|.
TGTGCCAGCAGCCTCGGACAGGGGGGGCAAGAGACCCAGTACTTC
CASSLGQGGQETQYF
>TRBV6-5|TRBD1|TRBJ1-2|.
TGTGCCAGCAGTCGCAGACAGGGGACTAACTATGGCTACACCTTC
CASSRRQGTNYGYTF
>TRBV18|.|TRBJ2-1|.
TGTGCCAGCTCACCAGACGGGGGTACGTCCTACAATGAGCAGTTCTTC
CASSPDGGTSYNEQFF
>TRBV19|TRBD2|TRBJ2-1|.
TGTGCCAGTAGTATGGGCGGGAGCTCCTACAATGAGCAGTTCTTC
CASSMGGSSYNEQFF
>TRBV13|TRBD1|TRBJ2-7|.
TGTGCCAGCAGCCAGGACAGGAAGGTGCACTACGAGCAGTACTTC
CASSQDRKVHYEQYF
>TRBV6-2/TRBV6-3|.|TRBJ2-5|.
TGTGCCAGCAGTTCTACTAGCCACGGGACCCAGTACTTC
CASSSTSHGTQYF
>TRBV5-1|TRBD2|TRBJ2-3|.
TGCGCCAGCAGCCCTGTGGGGGGGTATACGCAGTATTTT
CASSPVGGYTQYF
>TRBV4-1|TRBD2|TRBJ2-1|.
TGCGCCAGCAGCGCGACTAGCGGCTCCTACAATGAGCAGTTCTTC
CASSATSGSYNEQFF
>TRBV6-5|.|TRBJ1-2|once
TGTGCCGAGGGAGGGATTTCTATTGGCTACACCTTC
CAEGGISIGYTF
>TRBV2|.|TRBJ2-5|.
TGTGCCACTTTGGGCCTTCAGGAAGAGACCCAGTACTTC
CATLGLQEETQYF
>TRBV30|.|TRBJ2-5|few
TGTGCCTGGAGTCGGAGGGAACAAGAGACCCAGTACTTC
CAWSRREQETQYF
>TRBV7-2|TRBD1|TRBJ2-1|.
TGTGCCAGCAGCCTAAGACAGGGGAGCAATGAGCAGTTCTTC
CASSLRQGSNEQFF
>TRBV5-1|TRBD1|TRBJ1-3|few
TGCGCCAGCAGCTTGACAGGGGGCGCTGGAAACACCATATATTTT
CASSLTGGAGNTIYF
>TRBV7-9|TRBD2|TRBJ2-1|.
TGTGCCAGCAGCCCCGGACTAGCGGGAATCGGTGAGCAGTTCTTC
CASSPGLAGIGEQFF
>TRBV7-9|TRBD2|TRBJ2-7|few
TGTGCCAGCAGCGCACGGAGGGCGGGAGGGCCCTACGAGCAGTACTTC
CASSARRAGGPYEQYF
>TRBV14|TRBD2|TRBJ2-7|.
TGTGCCAGCAGCCAAGAAGCGGGGGGCTTCTACGAGCAGTACTTC
CASSQEAGGFYEQYF
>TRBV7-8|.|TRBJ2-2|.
TGTGCCAGCAGCTTAAGGACAGCCATGACCGGGGAGCTGTTTTTT
CASSLRTAMTGELFF
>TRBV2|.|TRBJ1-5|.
TGTGCCAGCAGTGAAGGACAGGTCAGCAATCAGCCCCAGCATTTT
CASSEGQVSNQPQHF
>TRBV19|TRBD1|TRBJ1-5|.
TGTGCCAGTAGTTTTAGGACAGGTCGGGGGAATCAGCCCCAGCATTTT
CASSFRTGRGNQPQHF
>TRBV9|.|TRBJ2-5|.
TGTGCCAGCAGCGTAGAGTTTCGGGCGGGAGAGACCCAGTACTTC
CASSVEFRAGETQYF
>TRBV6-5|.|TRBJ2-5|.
TGTGCCAGTCACAGGTTCGGGCTATCAAAAGAGACCCAGTACTTC
CASHRFGLSKETQYF
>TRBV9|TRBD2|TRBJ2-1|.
TGTGCCAGCAGCGTAGCAGCATATCCGGGACTAGCGGGAGGGCATGAGCAGTTCTTC
CASSVAAYPGLAGGHEQFF
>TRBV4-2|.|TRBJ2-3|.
TGTGCCAGCAACTCAGCTAGTCATTCAGATACGCAGTATTTT
CASNSASHSDTQYF
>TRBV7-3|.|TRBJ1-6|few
TGTGCCAGCAGCTTAACACGAGATCCTAATTCACCCCTCCACTTT
CASSLTRDPNSPLHF